Detailed here is one T cell receptor (beta chain). The data belong to a study of technical replicates of blood from four donors. CDR3 length equals 16 residues. Germline values: CDR1 SGHNT, CDR2 YYREEE (reference sequence). The trim removed 0 bases at V and 4 bases at J, leaving 9 bases unmatched. Profiled with immunoSEQ multiplex PCR; TCRdb holds only in-frame clones, not every one. The sample carries approximately 49,000 clones, about 93% recorded once. The chain carries TRBV5-4 and TRBJ1-1; 7 bases map to TRBD1. Sequencing was carried out using PBMCs. This clonotype was sampled from a human donor in good health. Some clones in this sample may be carry-over from other donors' samples. CDR3 DNA: TGTGCCAGCAGCTTGGTAGTAGGGCAGGGGGGCACTGAAGCTTTCTTT. As protein: CASSLVVGQGGTEAFF.